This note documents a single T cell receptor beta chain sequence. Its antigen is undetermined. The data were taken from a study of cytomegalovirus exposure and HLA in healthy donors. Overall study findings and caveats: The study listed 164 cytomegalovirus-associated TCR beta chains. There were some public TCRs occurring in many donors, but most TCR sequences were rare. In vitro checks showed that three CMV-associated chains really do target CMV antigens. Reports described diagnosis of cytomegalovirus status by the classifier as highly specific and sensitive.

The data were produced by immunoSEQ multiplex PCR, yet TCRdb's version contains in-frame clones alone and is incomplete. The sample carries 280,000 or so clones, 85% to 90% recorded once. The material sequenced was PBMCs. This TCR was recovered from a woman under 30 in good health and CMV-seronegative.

CDR3 sequence: CASRTGVLTFF. DNA of the CDR3: TGTGCCAGCAGGACAGGGGTTTTAACTTTCTTT. This sequence joins TRBV28 and TRBJ1-1, with 8 bases aligning to TRBD1. The CDR3 totals 11 residues. The germline V gene has CDR1 MDHEN and CDR2 SYDVKM. V lost 6 bases to trimming and J lost 12 bases; unmatched junction nucleotides: 6.